One sample yielded the 28 T cell receptor beta chains listed below, sequenced in a study of chemoradiotherapy in HPV16-positive cancers. Sequencing used immunoSEQ multiplex PCR; TCRdb keeps in-frame clones, though not all of them. This table has some 5,100 clones, approximately 71% appearing once. Specimen: tumor tissue, collected from a patient who underwent chemoradiotherapy. These receptors were collected from a human donor with HPV-associated anogenital cancer.

The chain carries TRBV19 and TRBJ2-1; 8 nucleotides line up with TRBD1. J gave up 5 bases and V 5 bases, and 5 bases lay outside the gene matches. This CDR3 has 14 amino acids. Germline V gene sequence: CDR1 LNHDA, CDR2 SQIVND (reference sequence). CDR3 in DNA: TGTGCCAGTAGTTTCGGACAGGGCAACAATGAGCAGTTCTTC. Translation gives CASSFGQGNNEQFF.

This clone was counted a single time. The rearrangement joins TRBV27 to TRBJ2-7; TRBD1 or TRBD2 may be the D gene (5 bases each). Trimming left V 6 bases short and J 3 bases short, with 12 bases between. CDR3 size: 13 residues. Germline CDR1 is MNHEY and CDR2 is SMNVEV (reference sequence). The CDR3 nucleotides read TGTGCCAGCAGCCGGTCTGGGGGCTACGAGCAGTACTTC. It translates to CASSRSGGYEQYF.

The chain carries TRBV12-2 and TRBJ1-1. TRBV12-2 is classified as a pseudogene. The CDR3 is made up of 12 amino acids. In DNA form, the CDR3 reads TGTGCAAGTCGCTTAGGGAACACTGAAGCTTTCTTT. Translation: CASRLGNTEAFF.

The chain employs TRBV7-9 and TRBJ1-1; possibly TRBD1 for D (5 bases). Germline lookup yields CDR1 SEHNR and CDR2 FQNEAQ (reference sequence). V was cut by 5 bases and J by 7 bases, with 11 bases left in between. The CDR3 extends over 12 amino acids. The CDR3 loop is CASSKADSEAFF. In DNA, the CDR3 is TGTGCCAGCAGCAAAGCAGACAGTGAAGCTTTCTTT.

Regarding this clone: Other DNA sequences within the sample encode an identical CDR3. The chain uses TRBV4-1 and TRBJ2-2; 9 bases align to TRBD2. The CDR3 contains 16 residues. V gave up 3 bases and J gave up 0 bases; unmatched junction bases: 2. Germline assignment: CDR1 MGHRA and CDR2 YSYEKL. CDR3 residues: CASSQASGANTGELFF. CDR3 nucleotide sequence: TGCGCCAGCAGCCAGGCTAGCGGGGCGAACACCGGGGAGCTGTTTTTT.

The V gene is TRBV12-2, the J gene TRBJ1-2. TRBV12-2 is termed a pseudogene. The CDR3 contains 15 residues. CDR3 nucleotides: TGTGCAAGTCGCAGGTCTCCACGAAAGACCTATGGCTACACCTTC. Residues: CASRRSPRKTYGYTF.

Regarding this clone: At one boundary the junction diverges from the germline segment, which might be a read error. The V call is TRBV7-7, the J call TRBJ2-2, with D possibly being TRBD2 (5 bases). There are 15 residues in the CDR3. Per germline, CDR1 SSHAT and CDR2 FNYEAQ (reference sequence). The CDR3 here is CASSCSSGSTGELFF. The CDR3 region has the DNA TGTGCTAGCAGCTGTAGCTCGGGGTCCACCGGGGAGCTGTTTTTT.

The V gene is TRBV28, the J gene TRBJ1-1; D is ambiguous. Germline values: CDR1 MDHEN, CDR2 SYDVKM. V lost 4 bases and J lost 1, with 7 bases in between. The CDR3 extends over 13 amino acids. The CDR3 is CASSSGSNTEAFF. The CDR3 DNA sequence: TGTGCCAGCAGTTCCGGGTCGAACACTGAAGCTTTCTTT.

J is TRBJ2-7 and V is TRBV10-2; 10 positions match TRBD2. The germline CDR1 and CDR2 sequences are WSHSY and SAAADI. The V segment lost 2 bases and the J segment 5 bases; nucleotides outside the gene matches: 3. The CDR3 totals 14 residues. The CDR3 DNA sequence: TGCGCCAGCAGTGAGAGCGGGAGGGTCGACGAGCAGTACTTC. Translating it yields CASSESGRVDEQYF.

The table lists this clone with a few counts. This sequence joins TRBV30 and TRBJ1-5; D is uncertain. V dropped 5 bases and J dropped 7 bases, with 15 bases sitting between them. The germline V gene encodes CDR1 GTSNPN and CDR2 SVGIG (reference sequence). This CDR3 has 13 residues. The CDR3 loop is CAWGSSSGQPQHF. CDR3 DNA sequence: TGTGCCTGGGGGTCCTCATCGGGACAGCCCCAGCATTTT.

The chain links TRBV10-3 to TRBJ1-1, with D possibly being TRBD1 (6 bases). Germline V gene sequence: CDR1 ENHRY, CDR2 SYGVKD. The CDR3 length is 14 residues. Trimming pared 4 bases from V and 0 bases from J, leaving 9 bases between. The CDR3 loop reads CAISVTGLNTEAFF. CDR3 nucleotides: TGTGCCATCAGTGTAACAGGGTTGAACACTGAAGCTTTCTTT.

This clone was seen a single time. The V and J genes are TRBV5-4 and TRBJ1-2; 8 bases fit TRBD1. The germline V gene encodes CDR1 SGHNT and CDR2 YYREEE (reference sequence). The CDR3 extends over 15 amino acids. J was trimmed by 1 base and V by 3 bases; bases with no gene match: 5. CDR3 nucleotide sequence: TGTGCCAGCAGCTCTAACAGGGGGTATAACTATGGCTACACCTTC. Its protein is CASSSNRGYNYGYTF. The full variable domain, its missing parts supplied by reference TRBV5-4 and TRBJ1-2, is ETGVTQSPTHLIKTRGQQVTLRCSSQSGHNTVSWYQQALGQGPQFIFQYYREEENGRGNFPPRFSGLQFPNYSSELNVNALELDDSALYLCASSSNRGYNYGYTFGSGTRLTVV.

V is TRBV10-3 and J is TRBJ2-5, with D hard to call. CDR1 and CDR2 (germline): ENHRY, SYGVKD. With 2 bases removed from V and 4 bases from J, the gap between germline ends came to 11 bases. The CDR3 has 14 amino acids. CDR3 nucleotide sequence: TGTGCCATCAGTGAGCGAGGTACGGGAGAGACCCAGTACTTC. Protein sequence: CAISERGTGETQYF.

The chain joins TRBV11-1 to TRBJ2-1, with TRBD1 matching over 7 bases. The V gene's germline CDR1 is SGHAT and CDR2 FQDESV (reference sequence). Trimming at V came to 0 bases and at J to 4 bases, leaving 6 bases not matched to a gene. This CDR3 is built from 16 residues. The CDR3 region has the DNA TGTGCCAGCAGCTTAGCGAATTGGGACAGATACAATGAGCAGTTCTTC. Its protein product is CASSLANWDRYNEQFF.

The chain combines TRBV13 with TRBJ2-1; 8 bases agree with TRBD2. The CDR3 is 15 amino acids. The germline CDR1 and CDR2 sequences are PRHDT and FYEKMQ (reference sequence). V dropped 2 bases and J dropped 10; count of bases not matched to a gene: 10. As DNA, the CDR3 is TGTGCCAGCAGCTTACCTGGTGCGGGGGGAAGGGAGCAGTTCTTC. Its translation is CASSLPGAGGREQFF.

The chain recombines TRBV29-1 with TRBJ1-2, with TRBD1 matching over 11 bases. CDR3 size: 13 residues. CDR1 is SQVTM and CDR2 is ANQGSEA in the germline V gene. The V gene end was trimmed by 6 bases and the J gene end by 3 bases; junction bases not matched to a gene: 3. CDR3 bases: TGCAGCGTAAGGACAGGGGGCGACTATGGCTACACCTTC. Translating it yields CSVRTGGDYGYTF. Full variable domain (outside the CDR3, taken from reference TRBV29-1 and TRBJ1-2): SAVISQKPSRDICQRGTSLTIQCQVDSQVTMMFWYRQQPGQSLTLIATANQGSEATYESGFVIDKFPISRPNLTFSTLTVSNMSPEDSSIYLCSVRTGGDYGYTFGSGTRLTVV.

A few counts support this clone. This rearrangement joins TRBV20-1 to TRBJ1-2; D remains unclear. Trimming left V 6 bases short and J 3 bases short, with 8 bases between. This CDR3 is 11 amino acids long. Germline V CDR1 and CDR2: DFQATT, SNEGSKA (reference sequence). In DNA, the CDR3 is TGCAGTGCGACACCTCACTATGGCTACACCTTC. Translating it yields CSATPHYGYTF.

The chain recombines TRBV5-1 with TRBJ2-7; no clear D. The germline CDR1 and CDR2 sequences are SGHRS and YFSETQ. The CDR3 covers 15 residues. V lost 0 bases and J lost 2, with 12 bases in between. The CDR3 DNA sequence: TGCGCCAGCAGCTTGGACAACCCCCTGACCTACGAGCAGTACTTC. Translation: CASSLDNPLTYEQYF.

This chain links TRBV7-8 with TRBJ1-2; 9 bases match TRBD1. Germline CDR1 and CDR2: SGHVS and FQNEAQ. The J segment lost 0 bases and the V segment lost 5 bases, leaving 10 bases of the junction unmatched. The CDR3 sequence is 17 residues long. DNA for the CDR3: TGTGCCAGCAGCCCTCCGGGACAGGGTGCCCCTAACTATGGCTACACCTTC. It specifies CASSPPGQGAPNYGYTF.

This clone was recorded once. The same CDR3 can be traced to other DNA sequences in this sample. The J gene is TRBJ2-7, the V gene TRBV10-3; 10 positions match TRBD1. V lost 3 bases, J lost 5 bases, and 7 bases stayed unmatched. The CDR3 sequence is 15 residues long. Per the germline V gene, CDR1 is ENHRY and CDR2 is SYGVKD. The CDR3 nucleotides read TGTGCCATCAGTGAAAGCCGGGACAGGGGAAACGAGCAGTACTTC. Its protein product is CAISESRDRGNEQYF.

The V call is TRBV6-5, the J call TRBJ2-1; D gene unclear. The germline CDR1 and CDR2 sequences are MNHEY and SVGAGI. V was trimmed by 3 bases and J by 8 bases, leaving 14 bases between them. This CDR3 is built from 14 residues. As DNA, the CDR3 is TGTGCCAGCAGTTATGGGCTATTCGGTGATGAGCAGTTCTTC. It encodes CASSYGLFGDEQFF.

The chain links TRBV10-3 to TRBJ2-1; TRBD2 matches 11 bases. V lost 3 bases to trimming and J lost 8 bases; unmatched junction nucleotides: 15. This CDR3 is built from 18 residues. The germline V gene has CDR1 ENHRY and CDR2 SYGVKD. CDR3 residues: CAISDAVAGGPRDHEQFF. The CDR3 nucleotides are TGTGCCATCAGTGATGCGGTAGCGGGAGGGCCGAGGGACCATGAGCAGTTCTTC.

The chain couples TRBV15 to TRBJ2-3; 9 positions match TRBD2. This CDR3 spans 16 amino acids. The J segment lost 2 bases and the V segment lost 3 bases, leaving 6 bases of the junction unmatched. Germline loops: CDR1 LNHNV, CDR2 YYDKDF (reference sequence). CDR3 loop: CATSRVAGEHTDTQYF. CDR3 coding DNA: TGTGCCACCAGCAGGGTAGCGGGAGAACACACAGATACGCAGTATTTT. Full variable domain (outside the CDR3, taken from reference TRBV15 and TRBJ2-3): DAMVIQNPRYQVTQFGKPVTLSCSQTLNHNVMYWYQQKSSQAPKLLFHYYDKDFNNEADTPDNFQSRRPNTSFCFLDIRSPGLGDTAMYLCATSRVAGEHTDTQYFGPGTRLTVL.

J is TRBJ1-5 and V is TRBV28, with unresolved D. Trimming cost V 3 bases and J 8 bases, with 14 bases left between them. Germline CDR1 MDHEN, CDR2 SYDVKM. This CDR3 region has 14 residues. The DNA for the CDR3 is TGTGCCAGCAGTTTCTTATTCCGGGCCAAGCCCCAGCATTTT. Translating gives CASSFLFRAKPQHF.

V and J are TRBV25-1 and TRBJ2-7; 7 positions match TRBD2. The V gene's germline CDR1 is MGHDK and CDR2 SYGVNS. This CDR3 comprises 13 residues. The J segment lost 9 bases and the V segment lost 7 bases, leaving 12 bases of the junction unmatched. The CDR3 nucleotides read TGTGCCAGCACCGCGGGGGATGGGTTAGGGCAGTACTTC. The encoded protein is CASTAGDGLGQYF.

The V and J genes are TRBV5-1 and TRBJ2-3, with a possible D match to TRBD1 (6 bases). CDR1 and CDR2 from the germline V gene are SGHRS and YFSETQ. CDR3 length: 14 amino acids. V lost 0 bases and J lost 8, with 13 bases in between. CDR3 nucleotides: TGCGCCAGCAGCTTGGGATTCGTACAGGGTACGCAGTATTTT. Protein sequence: CASSLGFVQGTQYF.

The rearrangement links TRBV28 to TRBJ2-3; 7 nucleotides agree with TRBD1. J lost 0 bases, V lost 5 bases, and 11 bases had no gene match. The CDR3 has 17 amino acids. CDR1 MDHEN and CDR2 SYDVKM come from the germline V gene. CDR3 in amino acids: CASSLRTGATSTDTQYF. DNA for the CDR3: TGTGCCAGCAGTCTCCGGACAGGAGCTACTAGCACAGATACGCAGTATTTT.

This clone showed up just once. V and J are TRBV4-1 and TRBJ2-5; 15 bases agree with TRBD2. Germline CDR1 reads MGHRA; CDR2 reads YSYEKL. This CDR3 is built from 16 residues. J was trimmed by 4 bases and V by 1 base; bases with no gene match: 1. CDR3 residues: CASSQAGLAGGETQYF. CDR3 bases: TGCGCCAGCAGCCAAGCGGGACTAGCGGGAGGAGAGACCCAGTACTTC.